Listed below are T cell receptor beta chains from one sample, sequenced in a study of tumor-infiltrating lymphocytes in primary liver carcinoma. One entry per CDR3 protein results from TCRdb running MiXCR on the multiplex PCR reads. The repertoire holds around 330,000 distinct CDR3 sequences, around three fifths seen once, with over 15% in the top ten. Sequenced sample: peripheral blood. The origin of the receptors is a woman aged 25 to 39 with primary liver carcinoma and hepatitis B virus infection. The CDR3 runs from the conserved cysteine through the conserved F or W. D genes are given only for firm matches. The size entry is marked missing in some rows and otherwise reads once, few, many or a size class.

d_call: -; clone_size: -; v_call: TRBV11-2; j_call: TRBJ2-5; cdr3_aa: CVSSPPGRGVGKETQYF; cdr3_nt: TGTGTCAGCAGCCCCCCTGGACGGGGAGTTGGGAAAGAGACCCAGTATTTC
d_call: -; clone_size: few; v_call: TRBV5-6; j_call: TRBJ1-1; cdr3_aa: CASSHGPIEAFF; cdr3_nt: TGTGCCAGCAGCCATGGACCAATCGAAGCTTTCTTT
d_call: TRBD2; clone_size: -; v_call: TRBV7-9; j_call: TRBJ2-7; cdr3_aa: CASSRSGRYEQYF; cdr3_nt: TGTGCCAGCAGCCGTAGCGGGCGATACGAGCAGTACTTC
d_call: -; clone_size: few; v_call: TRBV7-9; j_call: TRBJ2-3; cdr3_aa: CASRFGNTGADTQYF; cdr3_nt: TGTGCCAGCCGGTTTGGGAATACGGGAGCAGATACGCAGTATTTT
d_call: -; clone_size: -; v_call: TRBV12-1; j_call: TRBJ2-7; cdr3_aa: CASSFRTSGSYSPYGQYF; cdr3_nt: TGTGCCAGCAGCTTTAGGACTAGCGGGAGCTACTCCCCCTACGGGCAGTACTTC
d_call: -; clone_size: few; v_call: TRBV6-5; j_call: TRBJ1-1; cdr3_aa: CASSYLGVGMNTEAFF; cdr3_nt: TGTGCCAGCAGTTACCTTGGGGTGGGGATGAACACTGAAGCTTTCTTT
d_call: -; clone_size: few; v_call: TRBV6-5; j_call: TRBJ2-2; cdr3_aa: CASSPQETGELFF; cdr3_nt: TGTGCCAGCAGTCCACAGGAGACCGGGGAGCTGTTTTTT
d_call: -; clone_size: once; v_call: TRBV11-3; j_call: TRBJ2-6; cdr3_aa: CASSSPAGADVLTF; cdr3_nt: TGTGCCAGCAGCTCCCCAGCTGGGGCCGACGTACTGACTTTC
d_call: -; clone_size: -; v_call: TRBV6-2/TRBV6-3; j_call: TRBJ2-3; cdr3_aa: CATKLAGTDTQYF; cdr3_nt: TGTGCCACCAAATTAGCCGGGACAGATACGCAGTATTTT
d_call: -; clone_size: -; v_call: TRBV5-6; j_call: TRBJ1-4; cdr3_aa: CASSFLGNGGSEKLFF; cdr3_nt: TGTGCCAGCAGCTTCTTGGGGAATGGTGGTAGTGAAAAACTGTTTTTT
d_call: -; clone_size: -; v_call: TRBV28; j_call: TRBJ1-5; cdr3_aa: CASSSKNRVYSNQPQHF; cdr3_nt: TGTGCCAGCAGTTCGAAGAACAGGGTTTATAGCAATCAGCCCCAGCATTTT
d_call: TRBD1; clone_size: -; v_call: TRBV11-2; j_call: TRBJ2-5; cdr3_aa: CASSSAQGGETQYF; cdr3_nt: TGTGCCAGCAGCTCAGCTCAAGGGGGCGAGACCCAGTACTTC
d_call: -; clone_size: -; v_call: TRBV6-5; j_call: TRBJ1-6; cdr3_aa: CASSSGHQTPLHF; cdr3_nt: TGTGCCAGCAGTTCGGGACATCAAACACCCCTCCACTTT
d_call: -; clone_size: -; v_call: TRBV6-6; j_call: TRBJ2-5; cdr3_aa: CASRRGLGGETQYF; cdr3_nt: TGTGCCAGCAGACGCGGACTAGGGGGGGAGACCCAGTACTTC
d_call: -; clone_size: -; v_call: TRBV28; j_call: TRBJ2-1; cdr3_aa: CANSVDRYNEQFF; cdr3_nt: TGTGCCAACAGTGTGGACAGATACAATGAGCAGTTCTTC
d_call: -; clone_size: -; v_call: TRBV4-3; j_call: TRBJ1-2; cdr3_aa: CDSSAELEIYGYTF; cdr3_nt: TGCGACAGCAGTGCTGAGCTGGAGATCTATGGCTACACCTTC
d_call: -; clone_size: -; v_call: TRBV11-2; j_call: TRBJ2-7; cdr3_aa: CACSLVSYEQYF; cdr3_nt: TGTGCCTGCAGCCTTGTCAGTTACGAGCAGTACTTC
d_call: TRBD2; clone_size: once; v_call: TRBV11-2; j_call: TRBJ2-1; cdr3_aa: CASTIAGRYNEQFF; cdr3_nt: TGTGCCAGCACCATAGCGGGTAGGTACAATGAGCAGTTCTTC
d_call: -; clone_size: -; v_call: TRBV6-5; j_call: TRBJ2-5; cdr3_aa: CASALRTVQETQYF; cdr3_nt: TGTGCCAGCGCGCTTAGGACAGTCCAAGAGACCCAGTACTTC
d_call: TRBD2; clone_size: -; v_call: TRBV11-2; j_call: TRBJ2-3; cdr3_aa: CVNSLRAGGFTDTQYF; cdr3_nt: TGTGTCAACAGCTTACGAGCGGGAGGGTTCACAGATACGCAGTATTTT
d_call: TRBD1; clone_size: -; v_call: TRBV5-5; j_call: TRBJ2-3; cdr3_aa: CASRLQGAADTQYF; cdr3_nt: TGTGCCAGCCGCCTACAGGGGGCTGCAGATACGCAGTATTTT
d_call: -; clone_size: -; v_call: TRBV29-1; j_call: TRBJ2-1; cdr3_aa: CSVAGPYNEQPF; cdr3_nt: TGCAGCGTCGCAGGACCGTATAATGAGCAGCCCTTC
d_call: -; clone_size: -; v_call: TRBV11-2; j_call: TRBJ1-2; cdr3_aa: CTSSLSTDYGYTF; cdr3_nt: TGTACCAGCAGCTTATCGACTGACTATGGCTACACCTTC
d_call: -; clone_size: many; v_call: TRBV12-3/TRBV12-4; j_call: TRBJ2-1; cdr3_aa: CASSFRSVGFYNEQFF; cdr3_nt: TGTGCCAGCAGTTTCCGCTCCGTCGGATTCTACAATGAGCAGTTCTTC
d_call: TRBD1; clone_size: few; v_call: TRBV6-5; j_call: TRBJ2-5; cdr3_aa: CASKGGRETQYF; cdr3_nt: TGTGCCAGCAAAGGGGGCCGGGAGACCCAGTACTTC
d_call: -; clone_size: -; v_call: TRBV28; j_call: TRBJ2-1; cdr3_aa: CASSSFGRGPLRERHSEQFF; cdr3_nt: TGTGCCAGCAGTTCTTTCGGCAGGGGCCCCTTGCGTGAGCGTCACAGTGAGCAGTTCTTC
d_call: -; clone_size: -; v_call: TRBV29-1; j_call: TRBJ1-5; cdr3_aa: CSVRMTSTDTQHF; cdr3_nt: TGCAGCGTGCGCATGACTAGCACAGATACGCAGCATTTT
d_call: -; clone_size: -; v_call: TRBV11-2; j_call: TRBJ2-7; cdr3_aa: CASGLTDGAYEQYF; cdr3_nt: TGTGCCAGCGGCTTAACCGACGGAGCATACGAGCAGTATTTC
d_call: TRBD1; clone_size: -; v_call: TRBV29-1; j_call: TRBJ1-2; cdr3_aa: CSGKLQGARGYTF; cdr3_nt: TGCAGCGGAAAACTCCAGGGGGCTCGTGGCTACACCTTC
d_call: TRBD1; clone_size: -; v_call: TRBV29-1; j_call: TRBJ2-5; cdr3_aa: CSVDGGQGPETQYF; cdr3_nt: TGCAGCGTTGACGGTGGACAGGGTCCCGAGACCCAGTACTTC
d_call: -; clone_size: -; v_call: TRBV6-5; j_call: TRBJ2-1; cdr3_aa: CASMGTLNNEQFF; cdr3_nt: TGTGCCAGCATGGGGACGTTGAACAATGAGCAGTTCTTC
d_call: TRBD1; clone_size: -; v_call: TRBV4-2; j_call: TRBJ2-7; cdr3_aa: CASSQGWGQMLDYEQYF; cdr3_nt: TGTGCCAGCAGCCAAGGCTGGGGACAGATGTTAGACTACGAGCAGTACTTC
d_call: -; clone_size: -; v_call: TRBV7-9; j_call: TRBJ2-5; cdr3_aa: CASSASGTQETQYF; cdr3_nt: TGTGCCAGCAGCGCGAGCGGTACCCAAGAGACCCAGTACTTC
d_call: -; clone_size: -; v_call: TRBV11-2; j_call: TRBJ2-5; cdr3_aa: CARSFGVQEAQYF; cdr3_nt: TGTGCCAGGAGCTTCGGGGTTCAAGAGGCCCAGTACTTC
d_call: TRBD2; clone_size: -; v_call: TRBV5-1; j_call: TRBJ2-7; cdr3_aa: CASSPTSGITYEQYF; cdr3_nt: TGCGCCAGCAGCCCAACTAGCGGGATCACCTACGAGCAGTACTTC
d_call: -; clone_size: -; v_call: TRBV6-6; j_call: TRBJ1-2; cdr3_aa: CASSRDRYGYTF; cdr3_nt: TGTGCCAGCAGCAGGGACCGCTATGGCTACACCTTC
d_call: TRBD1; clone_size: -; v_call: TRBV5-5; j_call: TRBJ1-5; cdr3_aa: CASSRKTGNDQPRHF; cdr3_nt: TGTGCTAGCAGCCGGAAGACAGGGAATGATCAGCCCCGGCATTTT
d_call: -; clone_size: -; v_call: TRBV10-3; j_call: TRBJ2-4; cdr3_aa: CAISEGSTQYF; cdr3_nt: TGTGCCATCAGTGAAGGGTCGACGCAGTACTTC
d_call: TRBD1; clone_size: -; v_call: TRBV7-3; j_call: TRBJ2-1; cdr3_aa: CASSRGQGQYNEQFF; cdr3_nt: TGTGCCAGCAGCCGAGGACAGGGACAATACAATGAGCAGTTCTTC
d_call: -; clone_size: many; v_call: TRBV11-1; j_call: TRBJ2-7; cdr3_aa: CASSFGREQYF; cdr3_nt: TGTGCCAGCAGCTTTGGACGTGAGCAGTACTTC
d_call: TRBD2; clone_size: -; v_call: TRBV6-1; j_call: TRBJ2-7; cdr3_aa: CASSEAYTSDTTYEQYF; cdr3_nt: TGTGCCAGCAGTGAAGCGTATACTAGCGATACTACCTACGAGCAGTACTTC
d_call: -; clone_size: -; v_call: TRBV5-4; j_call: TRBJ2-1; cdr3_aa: CASSLGPQVAYNEQFF; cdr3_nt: TGTGCCAGCAGCTTGGGACCCCAGGTTGCCTACAATGAGCAGTTCTTC
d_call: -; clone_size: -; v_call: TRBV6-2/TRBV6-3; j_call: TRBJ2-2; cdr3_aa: CASSRTWPGTGELFF; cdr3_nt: TGTGCCAGCAGCCGGACGTGGCCCGGCACCGGGGAGCTGTTTTTT
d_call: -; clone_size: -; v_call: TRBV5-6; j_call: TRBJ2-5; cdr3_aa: CASSQGGGTQYF; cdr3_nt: TGTGCCAGCAGCCAGGGTGGAGGGACCCAGTACTTC
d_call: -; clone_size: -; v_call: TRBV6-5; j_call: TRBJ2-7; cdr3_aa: CVTKNTNSYEQYF; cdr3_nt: TGTGTCACCAAAAACACAAACTCCTACGAGCAGTACTTC
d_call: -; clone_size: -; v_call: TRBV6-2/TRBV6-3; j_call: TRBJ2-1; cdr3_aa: CASTSTTYNEQFF; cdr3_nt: TGTGCCAGCACTAGCACGACCTACAATGAGCAGTTCTTC
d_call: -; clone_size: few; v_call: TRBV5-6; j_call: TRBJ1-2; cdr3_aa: CASSLSFGYTF; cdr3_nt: TGTGCCAGCAGCTTGAGCTTTGGCTACACCTTC
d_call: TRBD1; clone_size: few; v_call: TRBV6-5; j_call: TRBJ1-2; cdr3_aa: CASSSGTARYTF; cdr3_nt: TGTGCCAGCAGTTCCGGGACAGCGCGCTACACCTTC
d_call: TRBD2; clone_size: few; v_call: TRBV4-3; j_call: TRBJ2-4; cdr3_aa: CASSQDRVGGLVNIQYF; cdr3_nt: TGCGCCAGCAGCCAAGATAGGGTAGGGGGACTAGTAAACATTCAGTACTTC
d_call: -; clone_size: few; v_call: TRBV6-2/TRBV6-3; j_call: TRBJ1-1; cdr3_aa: CASSYTLVGAFF; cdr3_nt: TGTGCCAGCAGTTACACCCTCGTAGGGGCTTTCTTT